This T cell receptor beta chain was recorded in a study of cytomegalovirus exposure and HLA in healthy donors. Study-level findings and limits: According to reports, the classifier identified cytomegalovirus status with high specificity and sensitivity. A subsequent analysis found that TCR clusters from the first cohort also tended to co-occur in the approximately 120 validation repertoires, with 90% to 95% of cluster scores above 0. There were around 160 TCR beta chains listed as cytomegalovirus-associated.

The donors were members of the roughly 120-subject validation cohort (separate from the approximately 670-subject first cohort). A remark on this clone: No antigen is known for it.

TCRdb keeps only in-frame clones here, not all; method: immunoSEQ multiplex PCR. The table has around 55,000 clones, 80% to 95% seen once. CDR3 size: 15 residues. Deletions cut 3 bases from V and 2 bases from J, with 11 bases between. Germline loops: CDR1 MNHNS, CDR2 SASEGT. The gene calls are TRBV6-1 and TRBJ2-1, with D unclear. The receptor's source is a man younger than 35 in good health and CMV-seronegative. The sample taken for sequencing was PBMCs. Here the CDR3 DNA reads TGTGCCAGCAGTGAGGTCGGTGAACCCTACAATGAGCAGTTCTTC. This encodes CASSEVGEPYNEQFF.